This entry describes one TCR beta chain. Antigen: not known. The data were obtained in a study of T cell clones after liver transplantation. Study details: Liver transplant recipients had immunosuppression withdrawal attempted within 2 years. TCRbeta sequencing after a pre-transplant mixed lymphocyte reaction identified graft-donor-reactive clones, later tracked in post-transplant blood.

Data came from immunoSEQ multiplex PCR; TCRdb stores just in-frame clones and leaves some out. The sample has roughly 19,000 clones, approximately 84% seen once. From germline, CDR1 is LGHNA and CDR2 YNFKEQ. Trimming pared 0 bases from V and 4 bases from J, leaving 9 bases between. The CDR3 totals 15 residues. Notes on the study in general: Circulating graft-donor-reactive CD4 TCRbeta sequences fell significantly post-transplant in most of the 8 subjects. Low donor cell numbers restricted donor-reactive repertoire measurement in two subjects.

The TCR was taken from a human patient who received a liver transplant. Some T cells here may be from the graft donor. J is TRBJ2-2 and V is TRBV4-2, with D maybe TRBD2 (5 bases). The material was CD8+ T cells from blood, obtained more than 52 months after liver transplant. The CDR3 DNA reads TGTGCCAGCAGCCAAGAAGGTAGCGTCACCGGGGAGCTGTTTTTT. This encodes CASSQEGSVTGELFF.